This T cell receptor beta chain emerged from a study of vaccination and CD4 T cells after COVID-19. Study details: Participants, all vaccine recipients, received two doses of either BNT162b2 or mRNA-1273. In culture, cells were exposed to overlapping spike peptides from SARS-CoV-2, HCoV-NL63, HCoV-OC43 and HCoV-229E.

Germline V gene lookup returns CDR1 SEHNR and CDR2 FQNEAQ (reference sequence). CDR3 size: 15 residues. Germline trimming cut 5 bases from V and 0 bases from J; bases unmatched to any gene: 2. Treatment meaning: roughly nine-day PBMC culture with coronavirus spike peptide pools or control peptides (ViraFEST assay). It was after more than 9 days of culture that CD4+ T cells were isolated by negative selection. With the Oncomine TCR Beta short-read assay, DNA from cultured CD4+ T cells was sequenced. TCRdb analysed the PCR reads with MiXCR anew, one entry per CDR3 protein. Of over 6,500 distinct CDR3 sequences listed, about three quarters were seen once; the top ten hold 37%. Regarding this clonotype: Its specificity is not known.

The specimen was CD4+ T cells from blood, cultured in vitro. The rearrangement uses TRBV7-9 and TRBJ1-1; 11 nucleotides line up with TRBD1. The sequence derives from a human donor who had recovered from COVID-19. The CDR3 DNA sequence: TGTGCCAGCAGCGGACAGGGGGCATTGAACACTGAAGCTTTCTTT. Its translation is CASSGQGALNTEAFF.